One and the same sample provided the 26 T cell receptor beta chains below, sequenced in a study of T cell clonality in common variable immunodeficiency (dated by TCRdb to about 2015). Library generation was performed with the immunoSEQ multiplex PCR assay. Sourced from immuneACCESS, this table was stored by TCRdb with only in-frame sequences that have V and J called. A share of the clones is absent; for the studies checked, an unresolved V gene accounts for under half, and the remainder has no known explanation. For this sample, 50,000 to 60,000 clones are listed, none of them singletons. The leading ten clones occupy about 5.5% of the sample. Sequencing was carried out using peripheral blood mononuclear cells. Every receptor here comes from a person aged 18 to 75 in good health.

This clone was recorded many times. From the germline J gene comes the end of the CDR3, since the read stops 3 residues before it. The rearrangement uses TRBV6-1 and TRBJ1-2; D is possibly TRBD1 (6 bases). The V end was cut by 2 bases, the J end by 2 bases, with 6 bases between. CDR1 MNHNS and CDR2 SASEGT come from the germline V gene. The CDR3 runs to 13 residues. CDR3 region: CASSETGNYGYTF. The part of the CDR3 DNA that was read is TGTGCCAGCAGTGAAACAGGGAACTATGGC.

This clone was recorded at least ten times. The read terminates 3 residues ahead of where the CDR3 ends, so the germline J gene completes it. This chain joins TRBV20-1 and TRBJ2-1, with 10 bases matching TRBD2. Germline V CDR1 and CDR2: DFQATT, SNEGSKA (reference sequence). V was pared by 1 base and J by 8 bases, with 5 bases of the junction left unmatched. The CDR3 runs to 14 residues. The DNA read from the CDR3 is TGCAGTGCTAGAGCCGGGACTAGCGTATATGAG. It codes for CSARAGTSVYE. The CDR3, in full, reads CSARAGTSVYEQFF.

This clone was picked up many times. The CDR3 end falls 3 residues outside the read, so it is completed with the germline J gene. V is TRBV13 and J is TRBJ2-7; 10 bases fit TRBD2. V gave up 3 bases and J gave up 3 bases; unmatched junction bases: 8. The CDR3 loop spans 16 amino acids. Germline-derived CDR1 and CDR2 are PRHDT and FYEKMQ (reference sequence). CDR3 in amino acids: CASSFFITSGIYEQYF. CDR3 DNA, as far as it was read: TGTGCCAGCAGCTTCTTTATCACTAGCGGGATCTACGAG.

This clone was seen at least ten times. The read halts 3 residues ahead of the CDR3 end, with the missing end drawn from the germline J gene. The chain carries TRBV6-2 or TRBV6-3 and TRBJ2-2; 8 bases are shared with TRBD1. In germline, CDR1 is MNHEY, CDR2 SVGEGT. The trim removed 0 bases at V and 5 bases at J, leaving 5 bases unmatched. The CDR3 contains 16 residues. This chain's CDR3 is CASSYSMDRVTGELFF. The DNA read from the CDR3 is TGTGCCAGCAGTTACTCTATGGACAGGGTAACCGGGGAG.

This clone was seen many times. The DNA ends 3 residues before the CDR3 does, and the rest of the CDR3 is filled in from the germline J gene. The chain combines TRBV7-2 with TRBJ1-5, with 12 nucleotides matching TRBD1. Germline-derived CDR1 and CDR2 are SGHTA and FQGNSA. V shed 4 bases, J shed 6 bases, and the junction held 4 bases outside the gene matches. The CDR3 loop spans 15 amino acids. CDR3 sequence reads: CASSWGTGGGQPQHF. CDR3 DNA (partial): TGTGCCAGCAGCTGGGGGACAGGGGGCGGTCAGCCC. Together with reference TRBV7-2 and TRBJ1-5, the CDR3 gives the full variable domain: GAGVSQSPSNKVTEKGKDVELRCDPISGHTALYWYRQSLGQGLEFLIYFQGNSAPDKSGLPSDRFSAERTGGSVSTLTIQRTQQEDSAVYLCASSWGTGGGQPQHFGDGTRLSIL.

This clone was counted ten times or more. The sequence runs out 3 residues before the end of the CDR3; the remainder is reconstructed from the germline J gene. J is TRBJ2-1 and V is TRBV7-9; 9 nucleotides line up with TRBD1. Germline CDR1 and CDR2: SEHNR and FQNEAQ (reference sequence). With V trimmed by 6 bases and J by 8 bases, 11 bases remained unmatched. This CDR3 has 15 residues. CDR3 residues: CASSSGTGWFDEQFF. CDR3 DNA (partial): TGTGCCAGCAGTTCCGGGACAGGGTGGTTCGATGAG.

In its sample, this clone was seen many times. The read gets to within 3 residues of the CDR3 end, and the germline J gene fills in the rest. The chain uses TRBV4-1 and TRBJ2-2; D uncertain. Germline V gives CDR1 MGHRA, CDR2 YSYEKL. The length of the CDR3 is 16 residues. The V end lost 0 bases, the J end lost 4 bases, and 12 bases lay between the germline ends. The part of the CDR3 DNA that was read is TGCGCCAGCAGCCAAGATAAAACAGAAAGCACCGGGGAG. Its translation: CASSQDKTESTGE. The whole CDR3 reads CASSQDKTESTGELFF.

This clone has at least ten counts. The CDR3 is cut off 3 residues early in the read; its end comes from the germline J gene. The chain links TRBV19 to TRBJ2-7; D may be TRBD2 (6 bases). The CDR3 runs 15 residues. Germline loops: CDR1 LNHDA, CDR2 SQIVND (reference sequence). The V end lost 1 base, the J end lost 0 bases, and 10 bases lay between the germline ends. The covered CDR3 bases are TGTGCCAGTAGTATAGTAGCGGAGAGCTCCTACGAG. It encodes CASSIVAESSYE. The full CDR3 protein is CASSIVAESSYEQYF.

At least ten counts were recorded for this clone. The read ends 3 residues shy of where the CDR3 ends; the end is completed using the germline J gene. This chain joins TRBV20-1 and TRBJ2-3, with TRBD2 matching 10 bases. The J segment lost 4 bases and the V segment lost 4 bases, leaving 2 bases of the junction unmatched. The CDR3 contains 13 residues. CDR1 and CDR2 from the germline V gene are DFQATT and SNEGSKA (reference sequence). The CDR3: CSAILAGADTQYF. The covered CDR3 bases are TGCAGTGCTATTCTAGCGGGAGCAGATACG.

This clone was seen at least ten times. The DNA ends 3 residues before the CDR3 does, and the rest of the CDR3 is filled in from the germline J gene. This chain links TRBV18 with TRBJ1-5, with a tentative D call TRBD1 (6 bases). The germline CDR1 and CDR2 sequences are KGHSH and LQKENI. V lost 5 bases and J 4 bases, leaving 12 bases between the germline ends. There are 14 residues in the CDR3. CDR3 DNA (partial): TGTGCCAGCTCATCGACAGGCCAAAATCAGCCC. It encodes CASSSTGQNQP. In full, the CDR3 reads CASSSTGQNQPQHF.

This clone was seen at least ten times. The CDR3 spells CASSQDPGGEETQYF. Partial CDR3 DNA: TGTGCCAGCAGCCAAGATCCCGGAGGGGAAGAGACC. V and J are TRBV14 and TRBJ2-5; D possibly corresponds to TRBD2 (6 bases). The observed sequence ends 3 residues before the CDR3 terminus, with the missing tail filled in from the germline J gene. V was clipped by 0 bases and J by 3 bases, with 11 bases between them. Germline CDR1 reads SGHDN; CDR2 reads FVKESK. The CDR3 spans 15 residues.

This clone was seen many times. The DNA read from the CDR3 is TGTGCCAGCAGAGGGACTTCAATGGAGACC. Encoded protein: CASRGTSMET. In full, the CDR3 reads CASRGTSMETQYF. This sequence joins TRBV7-2 and TRBJ2-5; perhaps TRBD2 as D (6 bases). The read ends 3 residues shy of where the CDR3 ends; the end is completed using the germline J gene. Trimming stripped 6 bases from V and 5 bases from J, with 13 bases between. CDR1 SGHTA and CDR2 FQGNSA come from the germline V gene. The CDR3 totals 13 residues.

This clone turned up a few times. The sequence runs out 3 residues before the end of the CDR3; the remainder is reconstructed from the germline J gene. The V gene is TRBV18, the J gene TRBJ1-1; D remains ambiguous. The germline CDR1 and CDR2 sequences are KGHSH and LQKENI. This CDR3 spans 14 amino acids. Trimming stripped 3 bases from V and 3 bases from J, with 11 bases between. CDR3: CASSPPGFDTEAFF. The sequenced part of the CDR3 DNA is TGTGCCAGCTCACCGCCGGGGTTCGACACTGAA.

This clone was observed many times. The DNA read from the CDR3 is TGTGCCAGCAGCCCCTGGGACAGCTATGAA. The encoded protein is CASSPWDSYE. The whole CDR3 is CASSPWDSYEAFF. The chain joins TRBV7-2 to TRBJ1-1, with TRBD1 matching 7 bases. The sequence runs out 3 residues before the end of the CDR3; the remainder is reconstructed from the germline J gene. The germline V gene encodes CDR1 SGHTA and CDR2 FQGNSA. V dropped 5 bases and J dropped 7; count of bases not matched to a gene: 7. CDR3 length: 13 amino acids. The whole variable domain, filled in from reference TRBV7-2 and TRBJ1-1, reads GAGVSQSPSNKVTEKGKDVELRCDPISGHTALYWYRQSLGQGLEFLIYFQGNSAPDKSGLPSDRFSAERTGGSVSTLTIQRTQQEDSAVYLCASSPWDSYEAFFGQGTRLTVV.

This clone was seen at least ten times. The CDR3 end falls 3 residues outside the read, so it is completed with the germline J gene. The rearrangement links TRBV20-1 to TRBJ2-3; D not resolved. The V and J ends lost 3 bases and 2 bases respectively, with 15 bases between them. This CDR3 is built from 15 residues. Germline loops: CDR1 DFQATT, CDR2 SNEGSKA (reference sequence). CDR3 in amino acids: CSASLLSWVTDTQYF. Partial CDR3 DNA: TGCAGTGCTAGTCTCCTTAGCTGGGTCACAGATACG.

This clone was detected ten times or more. Read coverage stops 3 residues before the CDR3 terminus; the germline J gene supplies the remainder. V gene TRBV10-3 combines with J gene TRBJ1-4; D is undetermined. The CDR3 extends over 14 amino acids. Trimming stripped 8 bases from V and 0 bases from J, with 10 bases between. The germline V gene encodes CDR1 ENHRY and CDR2 SYGVKD. The DNA read from the CDR3 is TGTGCCATCCGACATTTCGCAACTAATGAAAAA. Its protein is CAIRHFATNEK. The CDR3 in its entirety is CAIRHFATNEKLFF.

This clone showed up many times. Read data end 3 residues before the CDR3 end; the end is taken from the germline J gene. The gene calls are TRBV20-1 and TRBJ2-7, with D perhaps TRBD2 (6 bases). The germline V gene encodes CDR1 DFQATT and CDR2 SNEGSKA (reference sequence). The V and J ends lost 5 bases and 3 bases respectively, with 14 bases between them. CDR3 size: 13 residues. This chain's CDR3 is CSAYRDSHYEQYF. The sequenced part of the CDR3 DNA is TGCAGTGCTTACCGGGACTCGCACTACGAG.

Many counts were recorded for this clone. The CDR3 end falls 3 residues outside the read, so it is completed with the germline J gene. The genes are TRBV4-2 and TRBJ1-6; 9 bases fit TRBD1. CDR3 length: 15 amino acids. From germline, CDR1 is LGHNA and CDR2 YNFKEQ. Here the CDR3 reads CASSPAGTGSGSLHF. CDR3 DNA (partial): TGTGCCAGCAGCCCGGCCGGGACAGGGTCAGGGTCC.

This clone appeared many times. The read is 3 residues too short to cover the CDR3 end, so that end is filled in from the germline J gene. This rearrangement joins TRBV6-2 or TRBV6-3 to TRBJ2-7, with D possibly being TRBD1 (6 bases). CDR1 is MNHEY, CDR2 SVGEGT, per germline. The V end was cut by 2 bases, the J end by 3 bases, with 20 bases between. This CDR3 has 17 residues. Incomplete CDR3 DNA: TGTGCCAGCAGTTACCGTTGGCAAGGACGGGGACACTACGAG. This encodes CASSYRWQGRGHYE. The complete CDR3 reads CASSYRWQGRGHYEQYF.

Ten or more counts support this clone. The sequenced fragment ends 3 residues before the CDR3 boundary, so the rest is inferred from the germline J gene. The gene calls are TRBV19 and TRBJ1-6, with 7 bases identical to TRBD1. The CDR3 loop spans 15 amino acids. V was pared by 4 bases and J by 8 bases, with 8 bases of the junction left unmatched. CDR1 and CDR2 (germline): LNHDA, SQIVND (reference sequence). CDR3 DNA, as far as it was read: TGTGCCAGTAGTACGTCTTGGGACAGCTATTCACCC. Protein sequence: CASSTSWDSYSP. The full CDR3 reads CASSTSWDSYSPLHF. Complete variable domain (other parts from reference TRBV19 and TRBJ1-6): DGGITQSPKYLFRKEGQNVTLSCEQNLNHDAMYWYRQDPGQGLRLIYYSQIVNDFQKGDIAEGYSVSREKKESFPLTVTSAQKNPTAFYLCASSTSWDSYSPLHFGNGTRLTVT.

At least ten counts were recorded for this clone. The read terminates 3 residues ahead of where the CDR3 ends, so the germline J gene completes it. The genes are TRBV30 and TRBJ1-2; 7 bases are shared with TRBD1. Germline V lookup: CDR1 GTSNPN, CDR2 SVGIG (reference sequence). This CDR3 has 13 residues. CDR3 bases read: TGTGCCTGGAGGGACACAGGGGTATTGGGC. Its translation: CAWRDTGVLG. The full CDR3 sequence reads CAWRDTGVLGYTF. Full variable domain (missing parts from reference TRBV30 and TRBJ1-2): SQTIHQWPATLVQPVGSPLSLECTVEGTSNPNLYWYRQAAGRGLQLLFYSVGIGQISSEVPQNLSASRPQDRQFILSSKKLLLSDSGFYLCAWRDTGVLGYTFGSGTRLTVV.

This clone was found many times. The read ends 3 residues early relative to the CDR3; the germline J gene fills the gap. The rearrangement joins TRBV20-1 to TRBJ2-1; D is perhaps TRBD1 (5 bases). The CDR3 is made up of 16 amino acids. Germline V gene lookup returns CDR1 DFQATT and CDR2 SNEGSKA (reference sequence). V was pared by 0 bases and J by 0 bases, with 12 bases between. The covered CDR3 bases are TGCAGTGCTAGAGAACCTTCAGGGCACTCCTACAATGAG. The encoded protein is CSAREPSGHSYNE. The full CDR3 protein is CSAREPSGHSYNEQFF.

For this clone: The read finishes 3 residues shy of the CDR3 end, and the germline J gene is used to complete it. The chain recombines TRBV19 with TRBJ2-7; 7 bases align to TRBD2. CDR1 and CDR2 from the germline V gene are LNHDA and SQIVND (reference sequence). This CDR3 has 15 residues. V trimming: 3 bases; J trimming: 2 bases; junction bases outside the gene matches: 7. The CDR3 bases that were read are TGTGCCAGTAGTATGAGTCTAGCGGAAGCCTACGAG. It codes for CASSMSLAEAYE. The entire CDR3 sequence reads CASSMSLAEAYEQYF. The full variable domain, with the rest looked up from reference TRBV19 and TRBJ2-7, is DGGITQSPKYLFRKEGQNVTLSCEQNLNHDAMYWYRQDPGQGLRLIYYSQIVNDFQKGDIAEGYSVSREKKESFPLTVTSAQKNPTAFYLCASSMSLAEAYEQYFGPGTRLTVT.

The table lists this clone with many counts. The CDR3 extends 3 residues past the end of the read, so its final part is completed from the germline J gene. V and J are TRBV29-1 and TRBJ2-3, with no clear D. The ends were cut back, 5 bases at V and 1 base at J, with 10 bases in the middle. CDR3 size: 13 residues. Germline V gene lookup returns CDR1 SQVTM and CDR2 ANQGSEA. The CDR3 is CSVWAGGTDTQYF. The part of the CDR3 DNA that was read is TGCAGCGTTTGGGCAGGTGGCACAGATACG.

This clone came up many times. The DNA ends 3 residues before the CDR3 does, and the rest of the CDR3 is filled in from the germline J gene. The chain has TRBV6-4 and TRBJ2-6; D gene uncertain. The CDR3 runs to 15 residues. Trimming stripped 6 bases from V and 4 bases from J, with 13 bases between. Germline V lookup: CDR1 MRHNA, CDR2 SNTAGT. The sequenced CDR3 bases are TGTGCCAGCAGCCCTAATTTCTCCGGGGCCAACGTC. Its protein product is CASSPNFSGANV. The CDR3 reads in full as CASSPNFSGANVLTF.

The sample holds many counts of this clone. Sequencing ends 3 residues short of the CDR3 end; the germline J gene provides the rest. The chain uses TRBV7-6 and TRBJ2-3, with a possible D match to TRBD2 (5 bases). The germline CDR1 and CDR2 sequences are SGHVS and FNYEAQ. The CDR3 spans 14 residues. Trimming removed 5 bases at V and 1 base at J, with 10 bases between. CDR3 DNA (partial): TGTGCCAGCAGCCCCGACTATCGCACAGATACG. It codes for CASSPDYRTDT. The whole CDR3 sequence is CASSPDYRTDTQYF.